This T cell receptor (beta chain) was found in a study of T cell changes during pregnancy in multiple sclerosis. About this clone: The junction differs from germline at one of its ends, possibly a read error.

The CDR3 is 14 amino acids. Germline lookup yields CDR1 SSHAT and CDR2 FNYEAQ (reference sequence). The assay was immunoSEQ multiplex PCR, and TCRdb's table has in-frame clones only and misses some. The sample yields some 37,000 clones, approximately 91% seen once. This TCR was recovered from a female donor in good health, enrolled as a control in a pregnancy study. The chain is built from TRBV7-7 and TRBJ2-7; 11 nucleotides match TRBD1. The specimen comprised CD4+ T cells from peripheral blood mononuclear cells, sampled after pregnancy. CDR3 region: CASSLGQGAGEQYF. The CDR3 nucleotides read TGTGCTAGCAGCTTAGGACAGGGGGCCGGGGAGCAGTACTTC.